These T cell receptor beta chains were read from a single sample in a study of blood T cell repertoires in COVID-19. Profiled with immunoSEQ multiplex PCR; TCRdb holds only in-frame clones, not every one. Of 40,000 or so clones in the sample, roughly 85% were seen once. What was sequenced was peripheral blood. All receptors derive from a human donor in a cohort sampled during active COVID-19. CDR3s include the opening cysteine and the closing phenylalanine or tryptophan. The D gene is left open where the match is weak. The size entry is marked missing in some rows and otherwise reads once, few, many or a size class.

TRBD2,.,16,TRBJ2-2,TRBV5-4,CASSPRGGLGTGELFF,TGTGCCAGCAGCCCACGGGGGGGGCTCGGGACCGGGGAGCTGTTTTTT
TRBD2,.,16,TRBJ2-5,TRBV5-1,CASSLGSSGPSGTQYF,TGCGCCAGCAGCTTGGGGTCTAGCGGGCCCTCGGGGACCCAGTACTTC
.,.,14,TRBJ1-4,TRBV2,CASSGRVKGEKLFF,TGTGCCAGCAGTGGGAGGGTAAAAGGAGAAAAACTGTTTTTT
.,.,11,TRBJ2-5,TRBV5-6,CASSLRETQYF,TGTGCCAGCAGCTTGCGGGAGACCCAGTACTTC
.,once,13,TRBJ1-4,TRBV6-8,CASIQGTNEKLFF,TGTGCCAGCATTCAGGGAACTAATGAAAAACTGTTTTTT
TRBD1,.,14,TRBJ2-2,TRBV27,CASGPTGTTGELFF,TGTGCCAGCGGACCGACAGGGACCACCGGGGAGCTGTTTTTT
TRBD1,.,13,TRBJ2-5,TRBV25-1,CASIAGTGGTQYF,TGTGCCAGCATCGCAGGGACAGGGGGGACCCAGTACTTC
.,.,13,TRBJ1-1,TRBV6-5,CASRLQGSAEAFF,TGTGCCAGCAGGCTTCAGGGAAGCGCTGAAGCTTTCTTT
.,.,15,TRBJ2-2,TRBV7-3,CASSSLGGNTGELFF,TGTGCCAGCAGCTCCCTGGGGGGGAACACCGGGGAGCTGTTTTTT
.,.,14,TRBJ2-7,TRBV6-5,CASSWTLPAYEQYF,TGTGCCAGCAGTTGGACACTCCCAGCCTACGAGCAGTACTTC
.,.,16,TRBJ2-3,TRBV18,CASSEWTPDSTDTQYF,TGTGCCAGCTCAGAATGGACACCCGATAGCACAGATACGCAGTATTTT
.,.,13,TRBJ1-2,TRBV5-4,CASSVEGVYGYTF,TGTGCCAGCAGCGTCGAGGGGGTCTATGGCTACACCTTC
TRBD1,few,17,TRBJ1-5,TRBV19,CASQTGTGGYSNQPQHF,TGTGCCAGTCAGACCGGGACAGGGGGTTATAGCAATCAGCCCCAGCATTTT
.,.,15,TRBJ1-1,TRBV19,CASSIWGLDGTEAFF,TGTGCCAGTAGTATTTGGGGGCTGGACGGCACTGAAGCTTTCTTT
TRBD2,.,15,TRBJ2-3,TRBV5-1,CASSSDGGAGDTQYF,TGCGCCAGCAGCTCGGACGGGGGGGCCGGGGATACGCAGTATTTT
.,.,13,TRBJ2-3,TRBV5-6,CASTRSGTDTQYF,TGTGCCAGCACCCGATCGGGCACAGATACGCAGTATTTT
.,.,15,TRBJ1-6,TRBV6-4,CASSDLAGRNSPLHF,TGTGCCAGCAGTGACCTGGCAGGGAGGAATTCACCCCTCCACTTT
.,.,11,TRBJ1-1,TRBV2,CASEQVTEAFF,TGTGCCAGCGAACAGGTAACTGAAGCTTTCTTT
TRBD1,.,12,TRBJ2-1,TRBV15,CATSRERGPQFF,TGTGCCACCAGCAGAGAAAGGGGGCCCCAGTTCTTC
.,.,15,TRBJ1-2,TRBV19,CASSPRHILRYGYTF,TGTGCCAGTAGTCCCCGACATATTCTTAGGTATGGCTACACCTTC
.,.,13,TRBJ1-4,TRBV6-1,CASSELGRVKLFF,TGTGCCAGCAGTGAATTGGGTCGGGTCAAACTGTTTTTT
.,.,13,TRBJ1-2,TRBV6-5,CASRDGTNYGYTF,TGTGCCAGCAGGGACGGGACTAACTATGGCTACACCTTC
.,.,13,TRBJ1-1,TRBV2,CASNELPNTEAFF,TGTGCCAGCAACGAGCTCCCGAACACTGAAGCTTTCTTT
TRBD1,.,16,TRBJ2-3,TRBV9,CASSVAGTGRTDTQYF,TGTGCCAGCAGCGTAGCTGGGACAGGGAGGACAGATACGCAGTATTTT
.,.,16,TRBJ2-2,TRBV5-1,CASSLEGRWDTGELFF,TGCGCCAGCAGCTTGGAGGGGCGCTGGGACACCGGGGAGCTGTTTTTT
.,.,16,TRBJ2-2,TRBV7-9,CASSPGSQGGTGELFF,TGTGCCAGCAGCCCCGGTTCGCAGGGAGGCACCGGGGAGCTGTTTTTT
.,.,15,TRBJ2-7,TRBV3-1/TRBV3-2,CASSHSTGLAYEQYF,TGTGCCAGCAGCCACTCGACAGGCCTAGCCTACGAGCAGTACTTC
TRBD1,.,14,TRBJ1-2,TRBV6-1,CASSENSGQYGYTF,TGTGCCAGCAGTGAAAACTCGGGACAGTATGGCTACACCTTC
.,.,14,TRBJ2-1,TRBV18,CASSPGGTYNEQFF,TGTGCCAGCTCACCAGGCGGGACCTACAATGAGCAGTTCTTC
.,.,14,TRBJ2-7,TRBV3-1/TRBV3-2,CASSQGGLVGEQYF,TGTGCCAGCAGCCAAGGAGGGCTAGTCGGCGAGCAGTACTTC
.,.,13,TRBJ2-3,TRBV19,CASSTRGTDTQYF,TGTGCCAGTAGTACCAGGGGAACAGATACGCAGTATTTT
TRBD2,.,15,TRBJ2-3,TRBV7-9,CASSSRGGATDTQYF,TGTGCCAGCAGCTCCCGCGGGGGGGCGACAGATACGCAGTATTTT
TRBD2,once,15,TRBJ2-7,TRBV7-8,CASSAYGGGTGEQYF,TGTGCCAGCAGCGCGTATGGCGGGGGGACTGGAGAGCAGTACTTC
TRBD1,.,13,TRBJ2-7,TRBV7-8,CASSLADRGEQYF,TGTGCCAGCAGCTTAGCGGACAGGGGCGAGCAGTACTTC
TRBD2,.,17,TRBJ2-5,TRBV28,CASSLAGLAGRGETQYF,TGTGCCAGCAGTTTGGCGGGACTAGCGGGGAGAGGGGAGACCCAGTACTTC
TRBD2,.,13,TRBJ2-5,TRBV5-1,CASSPSGEETQYF,TGCGCCAGCAGCCCAAGCGGGGAGGAGACCCAGTACTTC
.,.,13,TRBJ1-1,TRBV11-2,CASSLVRGTEAFF,TGTGCCAGCAGCTTAGTCAGGGGCACTGAAGCTTTCTTT
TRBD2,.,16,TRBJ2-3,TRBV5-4,CASSLFSGGLGDTQYF,TGTGCCAGCAGCTTGTTCAGCGGGGGGCTCGGGGATACGCAGTATTTT
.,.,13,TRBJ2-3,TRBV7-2,CASSLAGGDTQYF,TGTGCCAGCAGCTTAGCGGGAGGAGATACGCAGTATTTT
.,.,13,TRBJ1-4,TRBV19,CASIGPTRGKLFF,TGTGCCAGTATTGGGCCCACTCGGGGAAAACTGTTTTTT
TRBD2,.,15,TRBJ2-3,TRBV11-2,CASSSRTSGGFRQYF,TGTGCCAGCAGCTCCCGGACTAGCGGGGGCTTTAGGCAGTATTTT
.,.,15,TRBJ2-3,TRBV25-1,CASSEGGPLTDTQYF,TGTGCCAGCAGTGAAGGTGGGCCTCTCACAGATACGCAGTATTTT
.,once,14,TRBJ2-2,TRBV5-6,CASSWGRGSRELFF,TGTGCCAGCAGCTGGGGTCGGGGGTCAAGAGAGCTGTTTTTT
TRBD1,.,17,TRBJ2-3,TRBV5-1,CASSAPPGQGSADTQYF,TGCGCCAGCAGCGCCCCACCGGGACAGGGTAGCGCAGATACGCAGTATTTT
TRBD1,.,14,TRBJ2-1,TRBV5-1,CASSALRGLSEQFF,TGCGCCAGCAGCGCGCTCAGGGGGCTCAGTGAGCAGTTCTTC
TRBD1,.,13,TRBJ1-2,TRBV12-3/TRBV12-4,CASSNRGRSGYTF,TGTGCCAGCAGTAACAGGGGGCGTAGTGGCTACACCTTC
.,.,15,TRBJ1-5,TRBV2,CASEEGGIGNQPQHF,TGTGCCAGCGAGGAAGGGGGAATTGGCAATCAGCCCCAGCATTTT